This T cell receptor (beta chain) was sequenced in a study of CD8+ T cells in alopecia areata. Trimming removed 5 bases at V and 4 bases at J, with 12 bases between. The CDR3 runs to 15 residues. Per germline, CDR1 MDHEN and CDR2 SYDVKM. Reverse transcription of extracted RNA yielded cDNA, which provided the sequencing template. Assay: immunoSEQ multiplex PCR; the TCRdb copy retains only in-frame clones and omits some. Here the sample spans 150,000 or so clones, 40% to 50% being singletons. This chain joins TRBV28 and TRBJ2-6; TRBD2 is a possible D gene (5 bases). The clonotype was recovered from a human donor with alopecia areata. The sequenced sample was CD4+ T cells sorted from blood. For the CDR3, the DNA is TGTGCCAGCAGTCCGACGGGATCCGGGGCCAACGTCCTGACTTTC. Its translation is CASSPTGSGANVLTF.